These 22 T cell receptor beta chains were sequenced from one sample in a study of T-cell reconstitution after alpha-beta-depleted transplantation in children. It was with unique molecular identifiers that the TCRbeta library was prepared. TCRdb recomputed calls from the PCR reads with MiXCR, one row per CDR3 protein. The sample comprises some 200,000 distinct CDR3 sequences, about 8.2% of which are singletons, and about a third rests with the top ten. The sample consisted of PBMCs, mostly from graft donor cells, taken 360 days after TCRalphabeta/CD19-depleted stem cell transplant. The receptors were gathered from a male patient under 10 years old who had a stem cell transplant for acute myeloid leukemia, so the T cells may come from the graft donor.

The rearrangement joins TRBV6-1 to TRBJ1-5; 7 bases line up with TRBD1. The trim removed 6 bases at V and 1 base at J, leaving 15 bases unmatched. CDR3 length: 18 residues. Germline V gene sequence: CDR1 MNHNS, CDR2 SASEGT. The CDR3 coding sequence is TGTGCCAGCAGGGGGAAAGGGGGCACATATAGGAGCAATCAGCCCCAGCATTTT. Translating gives CASRGKGGTYRSNQPQHF.

The CDR3 DNA sequence: TGCGCCAGCAGCTTGGCCGGGTCAGGGTCCCCAAATTCACCCCTCCACTTT. It codes for CASSLAGSGSPNSPLHF. The chain couples TRBV5-1 to TRBJ1-6; a possible D gene is TRBD1 (5 bases). V was clipped by 0 bases and J by 7 bases, with 17 bases between them. Per the germline V gene, CDR1 is SGHRS and CDR2 is YFSETQ. This CDR3 has 17 residues.

This clonotype showed up many times. The CDR3 DNA reads as TGCGCCAGCAGACTAGCGGGGGAAACAGATACGCAGTATTTT. Translated, it gives CASRLAGETDTQYF. The chain carries TRBV5-1 and TRBJ2-3; 11 bases are shared with TRBD2. There are 14 residues in the CDR3. V lost 5 bases to trimming and J lost 3 bases; unmatched junction nucleotides: 2. CDR1 SGHRS and CDR2 YFSETQ come from the germline V gene.

This clonotype has a handful of counts. The CDR3 DNA is TGCAGTGCTAGTTTGGGAAACCCTGAAGCTTTCTTT. It encodes CSASLGNPEAFF. The genes are TRBV20-1 and TRBJ1-1; D not resolved. CDR1 and CDR2 from the germline V gene are DFQATT and SNEGSKA (reference sequence). V was shortened by 3 bases and J by 6 bases, with 11 bases between the two germline ends. The CDR3 consists of 12 residues.

The chain is built from TRBV20-1 and TRBJ2-3; D is possibly TRBD2 (5 bases). CDR1 and CDR2 from the germline V gene are DFQATT and SNEGSKA (reference sequence). The CDR3 loop spans 15 amino acids. V lost 0 bases and J 6 bases, leaving 16 bases between the germline ends. CDR3 in DNA: TGCAGTGCTAGAGATCAAGAGGGAGCAAGGGATACGCAGTATTTT. Protein product: CSARDQEGARDTQYF.

This clonotype has at least ten counts. The J gene is TRBJ2-1, the V gene TRBV11-1; D not certain. This CDR3 spans 15 amino acids. The germline CDR1 and CDR2 sequences are SGHAT and FQDESV (reference sequence). V lost 5 bases and J 8 bases, leaving 19 bases between the germline ends. CDR3 sequence (DNA): TGTGCCAGCAGCCCAACGTCGACCGTTTTCGATGAGCAGTTCTTC. This sequence encodes CASSPTSTVFDEQFF.

The chain carries TRBV30 and TRBJ1-6, with D possibly TRBD1 on 6 matching bases. Germline CDR1 and CDR2: GTSNPN and SVGIG (reference sequence). This CDR3 comprises 15 residues. V lost 3 bases and J 8 bases, leaving 17 bases between the germline ends. DNA of the CDR3: TGTGCCTGGAGGGACCTGACAGGATTGTATTCACCCCTCCACTTT. Its protein product is CAWRDLTGLYSPLHF.

The chain carries TRBV24-1 and TRBJ2-7, with D possibly TRBD1 on 6 matching bases. CDR3 length: 13 amino acids. Germline loops: CDR1 KGHDR, CDR2 SFDVKD. V was pared by 4 bases and J by 3 bases, with 9 bases between. CDR3 DNA sequence: TGTGCCACCAGTGACCTGGACAGCTACGAGCAGTACGTC. This gives the protein CATSDLDSYEQYV.

Many counts were recorded for this clonotype. The gene calls are TRBV10-3 and TRBJ1-6, with 8 bases aligning to TRBD1. The germline CDR1 and CDR2 sequences are ENHRY and SYGVKD. The CDR3 has 16 amino acids. Trimming took 6 bases from V and 4 from J; bases not matched to a gene: 8. The CDR3 is CAISETGVEYNSPLHF. For the CDR3, the DNA is TGTGCCATCAGCGAGACAGGGGTCGAATATAATTCACCCCTCCACTTT.

This clonotype was counted ten times or more. Written as DNA, the CDR3 is TGTGCTAGCGCTCCAGGGCAGTACAGCACCGGGGAGCTGTTTTTT. Its protein product is CASAPGQYSTGELFF. V is TRBV7-7 and J is TRBJ2-2; perhaps D is TRBD1 or TRBD2 (5 bases each). The CDR3 is made up of 15 amino acids. Germline loops: CDR1 SSHAT, CDR2 FNYEAQ (reference sequence).

This clonotype has ten or more counts. The chain has TRBV5-1 and TRBJ1-2, with D maybe TRBD1 (6 bases). Trimming removed 0 bases at V and 8 bases at J, with 23 bases between. The germline CDR1 and CDR2 sequences are SGHRS and YFSETQ. This CDR3 comprises 17 residues. CDR3 nucleotides: TGCGCCAGCAGCTTGGAAGGGGGGCCAGGTCAGCTATGGGGCTACACCTTC. Its protein is CASSLEGGPGQLWGYTF.

The V call is TRBV5-1, the J call TRBJ2-5, with 8 bases fitting TRBD2. The CDR3 runs to 16 residues. Germline values: CDR1 SGHRS, CDR2 YFSETQ. Unmatched junction bases numbered 6, after V lost 2 bases and J lost 0 bases. The CDR3 protein is CASSFVSGSHQETQYF. The CDR3 DNA sequence: TGCGCCAGCAGCTTTGTCAGCGGGAGTCACCAAGAGACCCAGTACTTC.

This clonotype was picked up many times. The chain combines TRBV12-3 or TRBV12-4 with TRBJ2-5, with D maybe TRBD1 (6 bases). The CDR3 length is 13 residues. Trimming took 5 bases from V and 5 from J, leaving 12 bases between them. The CDR3 DNA is TGTGCCAGCAGTCAAGGTCAGGGGGAGACCCAGTACTTC. Protein: CASSQGQGETQYF.

This chain joins TRBV12-3 or TRBV12-4 and TRBJ1-3, with D perhaps TRBD1 (5 bases). CDR3 length: 16 residues. The V end lost 3 bases, the J end lost 0 bases, and 12 bases lay between the germline ends. The CDR3 region is CASSFDRVYSGNTIYF. The CDR3 nucleotides read TGTGCCAGCAGTTTTGACAGAGTTTACTCTGGAAACACCATATATTTT.

V is TRBV20-1 and J is TRBJ2-7, with 9 bases fitting TRBD2. The CDR3 contains 15 residues. Germline trimming cut 3 bases from V and 2 bases from J; bases unmatched to any gene: 8. Germline V gene lookup returns CDR1 DFQATT and CDR2 SNEGSKA (reference sequence). CDR3 bases: TGCAGTGCTAGCTTGGGAGCGGGAGGCCCCTACGAGCAGTACTTC. Protein product: CSASLGAGGPYEQYF.

The chain has TRBV5-4 and TRBJ2-5, with a weak D call TRBD2 (7 bases). In germline, CDR1 is SGHNT, CDR2 YYREEE (reference sequence). With 5 bases removed from V and 2 bases from J, the gap between germline ends came to 16 bases. The CDR3 covers 15 residues. The CDR3 DNA reads TGTGCCAGCAGGATTTCGGGGGGCTGGCAAGAGACCCAGTACTTC. Residues: CASRISGGWQETQYF.

CDR3 sequence reads: CSVGTGNTEAFF. CDR3 nucleotides: TGCAGCGTGGGGACAGGCAACACTGAAGCTTTCTTT. This chain joins TRBV29-1 and TRBJ1-1; TRBD1 matches at 8 bases. Germline CDR1 and CDR2: SQVTM and ANQGSEA. J was trimmed by 2 bases and V by 6 bases; bases with no gene match: 2. CDR3 length: 12 residues.

The chain employs TRBV29-1 and TRBJ1-2; 7 nucleotides align to TRBD1. Germline assignment: CDR1 SQVTM and CDR2 ANQGSEA. The CDR3 is made up of 14 amino acids. The V segment lost 4 bases and the J segment 6 bases; nucleotides outside the gene matches: 11. The CDR3 DNA sequence: TGCAGCGTTGCCACGAGGGGGCAGATAAATGGCTACACCTTC. As protein: CSVATRGQINGYTF.

This clonotype occurred many times. The chain has TRBV10-3 and TRBJ2-7, with a possible D match to TRBD2 (7 bases). From germline, CDR1 is ENHRY and CDR2 SYGVKD. Trimming shortened V by 6 bases and J by 5 bases, and 20 bases separated the two germline ends. The CDR3 extends over 15 amino acids. In nucleotides, the CDR3 is TGTGCCATCAGCCGCCCCAGGGGAGGGGAAGACGAGCAGTACTTC. Translation gives CAISRPRGGEDEQYF.

This clonotype was detected many times. The V gene is TRBV9, the J gene TRBJ2-2, with D tentatively TRBD1 or TRBD2 (6 bases each). The germline V and J ends were trimmed by 4 bases and 7 bases, with 17 bases remaining between them. The germline CDR1 and CDR2 sequences are SGDLS and YYNGEE. This CDR3 is 15 amino acids long. The CDR3 bases are TGTGCCAGCAGCAACACCGCTGGGGGGCACGGGGAGCTGTTTTTT. It translates to CASSNTAGGHGELFF.

The CDR3 nucleotides read TGCGCCAGCAGCCATGAGAGGACACAGGGTGGGTCACCCCTCCACTTT. Protein product: CASSHERTQGGSPLHF. This sequence joins TRBV5-1 and TRBJ1-6; D might be TRBD1 (6 bases). The germline V gene encodes CDR1 SGHRS and CDR2 YFSETQ. V shed 4 bases and J shed 10 bases, with 21 bases lying between them. The CDR3 loop spans 16 amino acids. Filled out from reference TRBV5-1 and TRBJ1-6, the complete variable domain reads KAGVTQTPRYLIKTRGQQVTLSCSPISGHRSVSWYQQTPGQGLQFLFEYFSETQRNKGNFPGRFSGRQFSNSRSEMNVSTLELGDSALYLCASSHERTQGGSPLHFGNGTRLTVT.

This clonotype was picked up a small number of times. The chain uses TRBV5-1 and TRBJ1-2; D perhaps matches TRBD1 (6 bases). The CDR3 totals 15 residues. V was pared by 4 bases and J by 2 bases, with 15 bases between. Germline V lookup: CDR1 SGHRS, CDR2 YFSETQ. The CDR3 coding sequence is TGCGCCAGCAGCCCGGGGGATACAGGGAACTATGGCTACACCTTC. Translation: CASSPGDTGNYGYTF. The full variable domain, its missing parts supplied by reference TRBV5-1 and TRBJ1-2, is KAGVTQTPRYLIKTRGQQVTLSCSPISGHRSVSWYQQTPGQGLQFLFEYFSETQRNKGNFPGRFSGRQFSNSRSEMNVSTLELGDSALYLCASSPGDTGNYGYTFGSGTRLTVV.